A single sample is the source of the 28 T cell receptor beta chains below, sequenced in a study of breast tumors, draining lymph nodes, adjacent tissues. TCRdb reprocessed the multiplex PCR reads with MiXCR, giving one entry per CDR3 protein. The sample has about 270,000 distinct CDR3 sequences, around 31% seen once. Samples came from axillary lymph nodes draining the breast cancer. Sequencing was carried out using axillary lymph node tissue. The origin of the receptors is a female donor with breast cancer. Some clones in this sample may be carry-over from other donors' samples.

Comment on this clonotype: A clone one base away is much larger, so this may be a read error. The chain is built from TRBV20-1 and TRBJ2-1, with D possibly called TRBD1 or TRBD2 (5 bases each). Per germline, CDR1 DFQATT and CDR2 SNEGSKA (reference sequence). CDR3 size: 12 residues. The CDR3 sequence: CSASRGYNEPFF. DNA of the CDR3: TGCAGTGCTAGCCGGGGCTACAATGAGCCGTTCTTC.

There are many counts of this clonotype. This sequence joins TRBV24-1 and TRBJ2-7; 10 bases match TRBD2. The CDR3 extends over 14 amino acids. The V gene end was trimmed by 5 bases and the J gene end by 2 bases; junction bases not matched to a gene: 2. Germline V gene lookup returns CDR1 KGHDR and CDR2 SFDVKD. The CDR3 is CATSGTSGTYEQYF. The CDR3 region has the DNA TGTGCCACCAGTGGGACTAGCGGAACCTACGAGCAGTACTTC.

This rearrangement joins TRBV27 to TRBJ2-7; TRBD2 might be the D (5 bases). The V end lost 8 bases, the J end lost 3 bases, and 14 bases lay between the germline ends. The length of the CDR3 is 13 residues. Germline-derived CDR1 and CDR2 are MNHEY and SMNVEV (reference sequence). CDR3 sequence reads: CASADDGVYEQYF. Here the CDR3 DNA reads TGTGCCAGCGCAGATGACGGGGTCTACGAGCAGTACTTC.

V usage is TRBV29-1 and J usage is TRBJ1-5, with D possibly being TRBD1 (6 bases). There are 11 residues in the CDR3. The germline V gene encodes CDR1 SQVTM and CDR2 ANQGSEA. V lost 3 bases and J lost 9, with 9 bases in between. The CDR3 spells CSVDTGLPQHF. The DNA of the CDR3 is TGCAGCGTTGACACAGGGCTGCCCCAGCATTTT.

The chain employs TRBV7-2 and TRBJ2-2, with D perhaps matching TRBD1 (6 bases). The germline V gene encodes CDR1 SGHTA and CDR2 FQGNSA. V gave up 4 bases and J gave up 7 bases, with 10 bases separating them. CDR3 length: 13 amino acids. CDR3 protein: CASSYRADGELFF. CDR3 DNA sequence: TGTGCCAGCAGCTACAGGGCGGACGGGGAGCTGTTTTTT.

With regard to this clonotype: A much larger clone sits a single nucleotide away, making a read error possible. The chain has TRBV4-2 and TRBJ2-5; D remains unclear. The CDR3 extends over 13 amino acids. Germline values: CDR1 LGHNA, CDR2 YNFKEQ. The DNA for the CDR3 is TGTACCAGCAGTCCTAGTCCGCAAGAGACCCAGTACTTC. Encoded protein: CTSSPSPQETQYF.

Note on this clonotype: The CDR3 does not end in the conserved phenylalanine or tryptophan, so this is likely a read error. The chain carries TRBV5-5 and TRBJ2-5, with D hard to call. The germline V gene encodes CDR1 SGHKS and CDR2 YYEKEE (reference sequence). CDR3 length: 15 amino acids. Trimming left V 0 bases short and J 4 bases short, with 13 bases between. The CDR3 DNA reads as TGTGCCAGCAGCTTGGGTTACAGTAAGGGAGAGACCCAGTACTCC. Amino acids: CASSLGYSKGETQYS.

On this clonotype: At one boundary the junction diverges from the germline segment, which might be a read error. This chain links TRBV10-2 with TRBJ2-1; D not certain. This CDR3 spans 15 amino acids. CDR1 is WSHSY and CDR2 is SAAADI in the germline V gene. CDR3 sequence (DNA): TGTGCCAGCAGCCAAGTGAGAACACACTTCCCTGAGCAGTTCTTC. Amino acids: CASSQVRTHFPEQFF.

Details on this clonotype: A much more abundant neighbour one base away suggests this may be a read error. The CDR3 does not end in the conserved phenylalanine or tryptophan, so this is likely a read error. CDR3 amino acids: CASRPGLAYNEQFL. The CDR3 region has the DNA TGTGCCAGCAGACCGGGACTAGCCTACAATGAGCAGTTCCTC. The chain joins TRBV9 to TRBJ2-1; TRBD2 agrees at 8 bases. This CDR3 region has 14 residues. The V gene end was trimmed by 5 bases and the J gene end by 2 bases; junction bases not matched to a gene: 3. Germline CDR1 SGDLS, CDR2 YYNGEE.

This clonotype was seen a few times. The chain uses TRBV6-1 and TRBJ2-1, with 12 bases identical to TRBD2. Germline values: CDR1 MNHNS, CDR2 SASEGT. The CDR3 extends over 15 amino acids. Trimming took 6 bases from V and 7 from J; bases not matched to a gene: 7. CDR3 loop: CASRARLAGANEQFF. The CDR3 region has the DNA TGTGCCAGCAGGGCAAGACTAGCGGGGGCTAATGAGCAGTTCTTC.

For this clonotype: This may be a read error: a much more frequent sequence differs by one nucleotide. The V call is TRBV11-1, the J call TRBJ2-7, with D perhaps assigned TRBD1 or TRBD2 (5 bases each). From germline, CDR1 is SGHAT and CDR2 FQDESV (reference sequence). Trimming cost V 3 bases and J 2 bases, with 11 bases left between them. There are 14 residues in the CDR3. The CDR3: CASSFIGGAYEQYF. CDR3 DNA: TGTGCCAGCAGCTTTATTGGGGGAGCCTACGAGCAGTACTTC.

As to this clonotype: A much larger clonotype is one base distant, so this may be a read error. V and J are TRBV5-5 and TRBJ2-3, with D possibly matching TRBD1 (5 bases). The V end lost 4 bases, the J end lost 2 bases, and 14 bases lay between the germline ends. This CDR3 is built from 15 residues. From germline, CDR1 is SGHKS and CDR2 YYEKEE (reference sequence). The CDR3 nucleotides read TGTGCCAGCAGCGGCTGGGGCGCCGTCACAGATACGCAGTATTTT. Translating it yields CASSGWGAVTDTQYF.

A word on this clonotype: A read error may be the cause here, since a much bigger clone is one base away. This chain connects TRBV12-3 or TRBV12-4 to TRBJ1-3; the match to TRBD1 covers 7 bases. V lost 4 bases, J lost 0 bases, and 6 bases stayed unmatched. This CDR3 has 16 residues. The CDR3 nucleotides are TGTGCCAGCAGTTCCAGGACAGGTTACTCTGGAAACACCATATATTTT. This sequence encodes CASSSRTGYSGNTIYF.

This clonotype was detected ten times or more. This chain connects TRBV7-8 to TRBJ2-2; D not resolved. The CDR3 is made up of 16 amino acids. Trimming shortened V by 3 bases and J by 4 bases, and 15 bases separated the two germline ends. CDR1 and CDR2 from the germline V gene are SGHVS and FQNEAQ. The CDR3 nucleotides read TGTGCCAGCAGCTTCGAGACCTCCTCCGCCACCGGGGAGCTGTTTTTT. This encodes CASSFETSSATGELFF.

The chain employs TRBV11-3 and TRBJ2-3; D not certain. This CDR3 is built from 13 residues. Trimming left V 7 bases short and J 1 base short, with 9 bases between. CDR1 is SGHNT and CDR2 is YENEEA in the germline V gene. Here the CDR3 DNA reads TGTGCCAGCATCAAAACTGGCACAGATACGCAGTATTTT. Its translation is CASIKTGTDTQYF.

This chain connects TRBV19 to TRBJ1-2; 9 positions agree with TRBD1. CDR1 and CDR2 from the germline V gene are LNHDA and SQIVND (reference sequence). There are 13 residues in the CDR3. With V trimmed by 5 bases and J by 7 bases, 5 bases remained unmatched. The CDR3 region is CASSDDRGFGYTF. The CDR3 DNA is TGTGCCAGTAGTGACGACAGGGGGTTTGGCTACACCTTC.

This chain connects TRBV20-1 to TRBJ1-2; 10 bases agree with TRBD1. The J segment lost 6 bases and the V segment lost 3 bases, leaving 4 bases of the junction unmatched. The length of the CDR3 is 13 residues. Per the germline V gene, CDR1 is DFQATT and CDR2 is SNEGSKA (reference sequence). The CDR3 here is CSARRDRGNGYTF. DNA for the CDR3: TGCAGTGCTAGGAGGGACAGGGGAAATGGCTACACCTTC.

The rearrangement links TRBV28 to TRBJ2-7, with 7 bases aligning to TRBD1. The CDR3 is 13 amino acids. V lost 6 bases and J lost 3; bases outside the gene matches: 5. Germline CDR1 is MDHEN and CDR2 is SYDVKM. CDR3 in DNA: TGTGCCAGCAGCCTGACAGGGAGCTACGAGCAGTACTTC. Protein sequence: CASSLTGSYEQYF.

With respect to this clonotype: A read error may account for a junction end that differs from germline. Here the CDR3 DNA reads TGCAGTATTCCCGACTCAGGGTCCTACGCGCAGTACTTC. It translates to CSIPDSGSYAQYF. The chain recombines TRBV20-1 with TRBJ2-7, with D perhaps TRBD1 (5 bases). The germline CDR1 and CDR2 sequences are DFQATT and SNEGSKA (reference sequence). This CDR3 spans 13 amino acids.

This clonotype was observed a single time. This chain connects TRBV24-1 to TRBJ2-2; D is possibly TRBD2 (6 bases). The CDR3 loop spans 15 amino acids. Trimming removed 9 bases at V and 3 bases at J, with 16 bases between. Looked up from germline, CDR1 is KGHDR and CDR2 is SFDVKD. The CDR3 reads CATAGRGEYTGELFF. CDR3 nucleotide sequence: TGTGCCACCGCGGGGCGAGGCGAGTACACCGGGGAGCTGTTTTTT.

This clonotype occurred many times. The CDR3 sequence: CASSLDRASTDTQYF. In DNA form, the CDR3 reads TGTGCCAGCAGCTTAGATCGCGCGAGCACAGATACGCAGTATTTT. The J gene is TRBJ2-3, the V gene TRBV7-9; D is undetermined. V was clipped by 1 base and J by 0 bases, with 8 bases between them. This CDR3 is 15 amino acids long. Germline V gives CDR1 SEHNR, CDR2 FQNEAQ (reference sequence).

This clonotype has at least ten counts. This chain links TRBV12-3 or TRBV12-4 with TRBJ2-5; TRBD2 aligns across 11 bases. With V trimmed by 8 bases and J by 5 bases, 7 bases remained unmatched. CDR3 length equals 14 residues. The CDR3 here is CASGSSGRRETQYF. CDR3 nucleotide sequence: TGTGCCAGCGGGTCTAGCGGGAGGCGGGAGACCCAGTACTTC.

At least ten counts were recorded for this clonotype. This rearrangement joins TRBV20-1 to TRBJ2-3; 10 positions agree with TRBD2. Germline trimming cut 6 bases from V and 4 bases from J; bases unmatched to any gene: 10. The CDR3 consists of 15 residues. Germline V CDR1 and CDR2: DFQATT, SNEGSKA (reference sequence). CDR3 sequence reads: CSAQPSGRASDTQYF. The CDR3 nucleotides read TGCAGTGCCCAACCCAGCGGGAGGGCATCAGATACGCAGTATTTT.

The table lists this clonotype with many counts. The DNA of the CDR3 is TGCGCCAGCAGCCCTCGACAGCATAACTATGGCTACACCTTC. Translating gives CASSPRQHNYGYTF. The chain links TRBV5-1 to TRBJ1-2; D perhaps matches TRBD1 (5 bases). The CDR3 contains 14 residues. Germline V gives CDR1 SGHRS, CDR2 YFSETQ. With 4 bases removed from V and 1 base from J, the gap between germline ends came to 11 bases.

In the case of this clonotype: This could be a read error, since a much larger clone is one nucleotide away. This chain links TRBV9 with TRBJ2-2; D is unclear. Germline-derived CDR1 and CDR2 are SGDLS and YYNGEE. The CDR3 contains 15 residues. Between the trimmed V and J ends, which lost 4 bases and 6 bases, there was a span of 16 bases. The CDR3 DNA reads TGTGCCAGCAGCCCCCTCCCTATGGCTCCCGGGGAGCTGTTTTTT. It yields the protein CASSPLPMAPGELFF. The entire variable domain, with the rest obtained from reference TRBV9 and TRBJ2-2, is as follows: DSGVTQTPKHLITATGQRVTLRCSPRSGDLSVYWYQQSLDQGLQFLIQYYNGEERAKGNILERFSAQQFPDLHSELNLSSLELGDSALYFCASSPLPMAPGELFFGEGSRLTVL.

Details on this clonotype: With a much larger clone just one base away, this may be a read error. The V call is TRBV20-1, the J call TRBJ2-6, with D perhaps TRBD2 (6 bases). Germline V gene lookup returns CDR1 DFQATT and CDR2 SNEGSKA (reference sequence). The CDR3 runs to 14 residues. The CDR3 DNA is TGCAGTGCGGGACCAGGGACTGGGGCCACCGTCCTGACTTTC. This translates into CSAGPGTGATVLTF.

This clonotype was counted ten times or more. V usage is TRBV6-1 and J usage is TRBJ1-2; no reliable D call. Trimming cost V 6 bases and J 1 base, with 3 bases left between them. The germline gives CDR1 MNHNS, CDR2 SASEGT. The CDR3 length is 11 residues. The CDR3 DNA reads TGTGCCAGCAGCTATAACTATGGCTACACCTTC. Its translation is CASSYNYGYTF.

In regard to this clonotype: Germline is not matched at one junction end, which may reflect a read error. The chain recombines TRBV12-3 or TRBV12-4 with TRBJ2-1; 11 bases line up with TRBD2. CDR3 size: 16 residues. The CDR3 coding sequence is TGTGCCAGCAGTTTCCGGAGGGGACTAGCGGTGAATGGGCAGTTCTTC. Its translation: CASSFRRGLAVNGQFF.